The 9 T cell receptor beta chains reported below all come from one sample, sequenced in a study of cytomegalovirus exposure and HLA in healthy donors. Both 60 Vbeta primers and 13 Jbeta primers went into the PCR. Clones were sequenced by immunoSEQ multiplex PCR, and TCRdb holds only the in-frame ones, with some missing. The sample has about 200,000 clones; roughly four fifths are singletons. The specimen sequenced was PBMCs. These receptors were obtained from a woman in her thirties or forties in good health and CMV-seronegative.

The rearrangement links TRBV18 to TRBJ1-1; tentatively, D is TRBD1 (6 bases). This CDR3 has 14 amino acids. V was shortened by 4 bases and J by 0 bases, with 9 bases between the two germline ends. Germline assignment: CDR1 KGHSH and CDR2 LQKENI. In DNA form, the CDR3 reads TGTGCCAGCTCACTCGACAGGATGAACACTGAAGCTTTCTTT. Translating it yields CASSLDRMNTEAFF. The entire variable domain, with the rest obtained from reference TRBV18 and TRBJ1-1, is as follows: NAGVMQNPRHLVRRRGQEARLRCSPMKGHSHVYWYRQLPEEGLKFMVYLQKENIIDESGMPKERFSAEFPKEGPSILRIQQVVRGDSAAYFCASSLDRMNTEAFFGQGTRLTVV.

V usage is TRBV7-2 and J usage is TRBJ1-2; tentative D call: TRBD1 (5 bases). Trimming shortened V by 5 bases and J by 8 bases, and 15 bases separated the two germline ends. The CDR3 is 13 amino acids. From germline, CDR1 is SGHTA and CDR2 FQGNSA. CDR3 in amino acids: CASSEGGVRGYTF. CDR3 coding DNA: TGTGCCAGCAGCGAGGGAGGGGTCAGGGGCTACACCTTC.

The chain joins TRBV30 to TRBJ1-2; 10 bases are a match to TRBD1. Germline assignment: CDR1 GTSNPN and CDR2 SVGIG (reference sequence). CDR3 size: 14 residues. J gave up 8 bases and V 2 bases, and 8 bases lay outside the gene matches. The CDR3 coding sequence is TGTGCCTGGAGTTTGAGGGACAGGGGCAAAGGCTACACCTTC. This translates into CAWSLRDRGKGYTF.

This rearrangement joins TRBV29-1 to TRBJ1-2, with 8 bases lining up with TRBD1. With V trimmed by 3 bases and J by 8 bases, 8 bases remained unmatched. Germline V gives CDR1 SQVTM, CDR2 ANQGSEA. The CDR3 sequence is 13 residues long. The CDR3 DNA follows: TGCAGCGTTGAGAGGCAGGGGGCGGACGGCTACACCTTC. This sequence encodes CSVERQGADGYTF.

This sequence joins TRBV7-6 and TRBJ1-5; D possibly corresponds to TRBD1 (6 bases). The length of the CDR3 is 15 residues. Per the germline V gene, CDR1 is SGHVS and CDR2 is FNYEAQ. Trimming shortened V by 5 bases and J by 4 bases, and 15 bases separated the two germline ends. The chain's CDR3 is CASSVVPGVNQPQHF. The CDR3 bases are TGTGCCAGCAGCGTAGTACCAGGGGTAAATCAGCCCCAGCATTTT.

This clone was counted once. This chain joins TRBV5-1 and TRBJ2-3, with TRBD1 identical over 9 bases. The CDR3 loop spans 20 amino acids. Germline CDR1 SGHRS, CDR2 YFSETQ. Unmatched junction bases numbered 19, after V lost 5 bases and J lost 0 bases. DNA for the CDR3: TGCGCCAGCAGGGGACAGGGCCAAACTTCAGCGGGGACTAGCACAGATACGCAGTATTTT. It translates to CASRGQGQTSAGTSTDTQYF.

In its sample, this clone was seen a few times. The chain recombines TRBV27 with TRBJ2-7; 8 nucleotides line up with TRBD2. The J segment lost 1 base and the V segment lost 7 bases, leaving 6 bases of the junction unmatched. CDR1 is MNHEY and CDR2 is SMNVEV in the germline V gene (reference sequence). The length of the CDR3 is 14 residues. CDR3 protein: CASKRLATSYEQYF. The CDR3 coding sequence is TGTGCCAGCAAAAGACTAGCGACTTCCTACGAGCAGTACTTC.

This chain connects TRBV4-1 to TRBJ2-5, with D possibly matching TRBD1 (6 bases). CDR3 length: 15 amino acids. V lost 5 bases and J 1 base, leaving 14 bases between the germline ends. Looked up from germline, CDR1 is MGHRA and CDR2 is YSYEKL. This CDR3 reads CASSRGQFVQETQYF. The CDR3 DNA is TGCGCCAGCAGCAGAGGACAGTTCGTCCAAGAGACCCAGTACTTC.

The chain links TRBV5-6 to TRBJ2-3; 10 nucleotides agree with TRBD2. CDR3 length: 16 amino acids. The trim removed 4 bases at V and 4 bases at J, leaving 9 bases unmatched. Germline V lookup: CDR1 SGHDT, CDR2 YYEEEE. The CDR3 loop reads CASSQVGLAGADTQYF. CDR3 bases: TGTGCCAGCAGCCAAGTAGGGCTAGCGGGAGCAGATACGCAGTATTTT.